These 30 T cell receptor beta chains were all obtained from the same sample, sequenced in a study of CD8 T cells in Susac syndrome (dated by TCRdb to about 2019). Library preparation used the immunoSEQ multiplex PCR assay. RNA was extracted using the RNeasy kit, and about 0.45 to 1 microgram was reverse transcribed with random hexamers. Through fastp at Q25 and MiXCR, TCRdb rebuilt clones from the public reads, retaining in-frame beta chains. Every distinct CDR3 protein forms one entry, paired with its most common genes and DNA. The sample table holds 100,000 or so distinct CDR3 sequences, of which about 90% were seen once. The top ten constitute over 0.1% of the sample. Material for sequencing was CD8+ T cells from PBMCs. All receptors come from a human donor in good health.

This chain connects TRBV5-1 to TRBJ1-2; D not certain. V was trimmed by 4 bases and J by 2 bases, leaving 12 bases between them. Germline CDR1 is SGHRS and CDR2 is YFSETQ. The length of the CDR3 is 14 residues. CDR3 in amino acids: CASSDDGGNYGYTF. The CDR3 nucleotides are TGCGCCAGCAGCGACGACGGTGGGAACTATGGCTACACCTTC.

This clonotype appeared once. The genes are TRBV20-1 and TRBJ2-1; TRBD2 is a possible D gene (5 bases). The germline gives CDR1 DFQATT, CDR2 SNEGSKA (reference sequence). V was pared by 1 base and J by 9 bases, with 10 bases between. The CDR3 is 12 residues long. CDR3 loop: CSARAGLAEQFF. DNA for the CDR3: TGCAGTGCTAGAGCGGGGTTGGCTGAGCAGTTCTTC.

The J gene is TRBJ2-2, the V gene TRBV7-9, with no clear D. The CDR3 sequence is 14 residues long. Deletions cut 5 bases from V and 6 bases from J, with 13 bases between. The V gene's germline CDR1 is SEHNR and CDR2 FQNEAQ (reference sequence). The chain's CDR3 is CASSPPGGSGELFF. CDR3 DNA: TGTGCCAGCAGCCCACCAGGTGGATCCGGGGAGCTGTTTTTT.

The rearrangement links TRBV27 to TRBJ2-7; D uncertain. CDR1 and CDR2 from the germline V gene are MNHEY and SMNVEV (reference sequence). Trimming took 8 bases from V and 2 from J, leaving 13 bases between them. This CDR3 comprises 13 residues. In nucleotides, the CDR3 is TGTGCCAGCGGGGTGGGATTCCCCTACGAGCAGTACTTC. This translates into CASGVGFPYEQYF.

The chain joins TRBV7-2 to TRBJ2-1; D could derive from TRBD1 or TRBD2 (7 bases each). CDR1 SGHTA and CDR2 FQGNSA come from the germline V gene. This CDR3 comprises 15 residues. Trimming took off 2 bases at V and 5 bases at J, with 13 bases between the two ends. The CDR3 DNA reads TGTGCCAGCAGCTTAATCCAGGGGGGGAACAATGAGCAGTTCTTC. Residues: CASSLIQGGNNEQFF.

This clonotype was seen a handful of times. The chain is built from TRBV20-1 and TRBJ2-7; D is unresolved. V lost 0 bases, J lost 5 bases, and 8 bases lay in between. Germline loops: CDR1 DFQATT, CDR2 SNEGSKA (reference sequence). The CDR3 has 12 residues. CDR3 DNA sequence: TGCAGTGCTAGAGAGGATGGCCACGAGCAGTACTTC. This sequence encodes CSAREDGHEQYF.

This clonotype has a single count. This chain joins TRBV3-1 and TRBJ1-4; D is perhaps TRBD1 (5 bases). Germline lookup yields CDR1 LGHDT and CDR2 YNNKEL (reference sequence). The CDR3 has 15 amino acids. The V and J ends lost 4 bases and 7 bases respectively, with 16 bases between them. CDR3 amino acids: CASSPAQGVGEKLFF. For the CDR3, the DNA is TGTGCCAGCAGCCCGGCCCAGGGTGTGGGTGAAAAACTGTTTTTT. Filled out from reference TRBV3-1 and TRBJ1-4, the complete variable domain reads DTAVSQTPKYLVTQMGNDKSIKCEQNLGHDTMYWYKQDSKKFLKIMFSYNNKELIINETVPNRFSPKSPDKAHLNLHINSLELGDSAVYFCASSPAQGVGEKLFFGSGTQLSVL.

The chain has TRBV7-9 and TRBJ1-4; D uncertain. CDR3 length: 14 amino acids. Trimming cost V 1 base and J 0 bases, with 3 bases left between them. Germline CDR1 and CDR2: SEHNR and FQNEAQ (reference sequence). The CDR3 region is CASSLGTTNEKLFF. In DNA form, the CDR3 reads TGTGCCAGCAGCTTAGGGACAACTAATGAAAAACTGTTTTTT.

The J gene is TRBJ1-2, the V gene TRBV3-1, with D unresolved. Germline lookup yields CDR1 LGHDT and CDR2 YNNKEL (reference sequence). The CDR3 consists of 14 residues. V shed 6 bases and J shed 8 bases, with 19 bases lying between them. CDR3 protein: CASSQVKGINGYTF. The CDR3, as DNA: TGTGCCAGCAGTCAGGTGAAAGGTATTAACGGCTACACCTTC.

This rearrangement joins TRBV7-2 to TRBJ2-1; TRBD1 matches at 8 bases. Germline V lookup: CDR1 SGHTA, CDR2 FQGNSA. The CDR3 consists of 13 residues. V was pared by 5 bases and J by 6 bases, with 3 bases of the junction left unmatched. CDR3 nucleotides: TGTGCCAGCAGCCTGGACAGGGTCAATGAGCAGTTCTTC. Its protein product is CASSLDRVNEQFF.

The V call is TRBV6-4, the J call TRBJ2-3; 8 bases fit TRBD2. Germline CDR1 and CDR2: MRHNA and SNTAGT. J was trimmed by 4 bases and V by 0 bases; bases with no gene match: 3. This CDR3 spans 15 amino acids. The CDR3 reads CASSDSTGGPDTQYF. CDR3 DNA: TGTGCCAGCAGTGACTCGACGGGAGGGCCAGATACGCAGTATTTT.

This clonotype was seen just once. The rearrangement links TRBV6-1 to TRBJ1-5; 7 bases are a match to TRBD1. This CDR3 has 13 residues. CDR1 and CDR2 from the germline V gene are MNHNS and SASEGT. V dropped 5 bases and J dropped 11; count of bases not matched to a gene: 9. The CDR3 loop reads CASSSTGRWAQHF. In DNA form, the CDR3 reads TGTGCCAGCAGTTCGACAGGGAGGTGGGCCCAGCATTTT.

The genes are TRBV12-3 or TRBV12-4 and TRBJ2-7; a possible D gene is TRBD1 (5 bases). Deletions cut 5 bases from V and 5 bases from J, with 13 bases between. The CDR3 length is 13 residues. The CDR3 DNA reads TGTGCCAGCAGTCCTAGAACAGGTAACGAGCAGTACTTC. The encoded protein is CASSPRTGNEQYF.

The V call is TRBV10-3, the J call TRBJ2-3, with a tentative D call TRBD2 (5 bases). V was pared by 4 bases and J by 4 bases, with 12 bases between. The V gene's germline CDR1 is ENHRY and CDR2 SYGVKD. The length of the CDR3 is 14 residues. The CDR3 loop is CAISVGGLADTQYF. The DNA for the CDR3 is TGTGCCATCAGTGTGGGTGGACTCGCAGATACGCAGTATTTT.

The CDR3 reads CASSTSDPRGTGELFF. CDR3 nucleotide sequence: TGTGCCAGTAGTACCTCGGACCCGCGAGGTACCGGGGAGCTGTTTTTT. This chain links TRBV19 with TRBJ2-2; D is unresolved. In germline, CDR1 is LNHDA, CDR2 SQIVND (reference sequence). V was cut by 4 bases and J by 5 bases, with 17 bases left in between. The CDR3 consists of 16 residues.

The chain carries TRBV12-3 or TRBV12-4 and TRBJ2-1, with 10 bases matching TRBD1. The CDR3 has 15 residues. J was trimmed by 7 bases and V by 5 bases; bases with no gene match: 8. The CDR3 sequence: CASSGGQGVRNEQFF. DNA for the CDR3: TGTGCCAGCAGTGGAGGACAGGGGGTGAGGAATGAGCAGTTCTTC.

V gene TRBV11-2 combines with J gene TRBJ2-1; 9 nucleotides align to TRBD2. This CDR3 has 15 residues. With V trimmed by 3 bases and J by 1 base, 1 base remained unmatched. Germline V gene data show CDR1 as SGHAT and CDR2 as FQNNGV. The CDR3 DNA follows: TGTGCCAGCAGCTTTAGCGGGAGATCCTACAATGAGCAGTTCTTC. It translates to CASSFSGRSYNEQFF. Based on the CDR3 plus reference TRBV11-2 and TRBJ2-1, the full variable domain is EAGVAQSPRYKIIEKRQSVAFWCNPISGHATLYWYQQILGQGPKLLIQFQNNGVVDDSQLPKDRFSAERLKGVDSTLKIQPAKLEDSAVYLCASSFSGRSYNEQFFGPGTRLTVL.

This clonotype was recorded once. CDR3 loop: CASTPRGQSTEAFF. In DNA form, the CDR3 reads TGTGCCAGCACCCCACGGGGACAGAGCACTGAAGCTTTCTTT. This chain connects TRBV6-6 to TRBJ1-1; TRBD1 agrees at 7 bases. The V and J ends lost 7 bases and 4 bases, in that order; junction bases with no gene match: 9. From germline, CDR1 is MNHNY and CDR2 SVGAGI (reference sequence). The CDR3 runs 14 residues.

The chain has TRBV7-2 and TRBJ2-7; D tentatively reads TRBD1 or TRBD2 (6 bases each). V lost 4 bases and J 2 bases, leaving 15 bases between the germline ends. The CDR3 loop spans 15 amino acids. The germline V gene encodes CDR1 SGHTA and CDR2 FQGNSA. CDR3 sequence: CASSSGAGLPYEQYF. CDR3 coding DNA: TGTGCCAGCAGCTCAGGGGCGGGATTGCCCTACGAGCAGTACTTC.

The chain links TRBV7-9 to TRBJ1-6; the D gene is possibly TRBD1 (6 bases). Germline V gene sequence: CDR1 SEHNR, CDR2 FQNEAQ (reference sequence). Trimming took 5 bases from V and 10 from J, leaving 21 bases between them. This CDR3 has 16 amino acids. The CDR3 sequence is CASSPTSGIGGSPLHF. In DNA, the CDR3 is TGTGCCAGCAGCCCTACGAGCGGCATCGGGGGCTCACCCCTCCACTTT.

The chain combines TRBV5-1 with TRBJ2-5, with D possibly called TRBD1 or TRBD2 (5 bases each). Germline V gene lookup returns CDR1 SGHRS and CDR2 YFSETQ. The CDR3 is 15 residues long. Trimming left V 0 bases short and J 5 bases short, with 14 bases between. In DNA form, the CDR3 reads TGCGCCAGCAGCTTGGAGGGACGCCCTGTGGAGACCCAGTACTTC. This encodes CASSLEGRPVETQYF.

The chain uses TRBV20-1 and TRBJ1-2; the D gene is possibly TRBD1 (5 bases). The germline CDR1 and CDR2 sequences are DFQATT and SNEGSKA (reference sequence). Trimming took 1 base from V and 12 from J, leaving 15 bases between them. The CDR3 is 12 amino acids. The CDR3 sequence: CSARVPPGTHTF. The CDR3 DNA reads as TGCAGTGCTAGAGTTCCTCCGGGGACTCACACCTTC.

The chain couples TRBV2 to TRBJ2-5; TRBD1 is a possible D gene (6 bases). Germline loops: CDR1 SNHLY, CDR2 FYNNEI. The CDR3 has 12 amino acids. V lost 7 bases to trimming and J lost 5 bases, with 11 bases between them. DNA for the CDR3: TGTGCCAGCATAGGGGGAGTTGAGACCCAGTACTTC. As protein: CASIGGVETQYF.

The chain employs TRBV3-1 and TRBJ1-5; D gene uncertain. In germline, CDR1 is LGHDT, CDR2 YNNKEL (reference sequence). Trimming shortened V by 4 bases and J by 0 bases, and 10 bases separated the two germline ends. The CDR3 loop spans 15 amino acids. The CDR3 loop is CASSRTYDSNQPQHF. As DNA, the CDR3 is TGTGCCAGCAGCCGAACTTATGATAGCAATCAGCCCCAGCATTTT.

The chain couples TRBV7-2 to TRBJ2-3; D unclear. This CDR3 spans 14 amino acids. Trimming stripped 0 bases from V and 6 bases from J, with 10 bases between. Germline V gives CDR1 SGHTA, CDR2 FQGNSA. The DNA for the CDR3 is TGTGCCAGCAGCTTAGCATGGGGAAGTGATACGCAGTATTTT. It is translated as CASSLAWGSDTQYF.

The chain carries TRBV12-3 or TRBV12-4 and TRBJ1-2; D not certain. CDR3 size: 13 residues. V was cut by 2 bases and J by 3 bases, with 7 bases left in between. The CDR3 sequence is CASSLRTYYGYTF. CDR3 bases: TGTGCCAGCAGTTTAAGGACGTACTATGGCTACACCTTC.

This chain uses TRBV9 with TRBJ2-2, with 8 bases fitting TRBD2. Per germline, CDR1 SGDLS and CDR2 YYNGEE. V lost 5 bases and J lost 6; bases outside the gene matches: 12. The CDR3 runs 16 residues. CDR3 loop: CASSQIPGLEAGELFF. Here the CDR3 DNA reads TGTGCCAGCAGTCAGATCCCGGGACTAGAGGCCGGGGAGCTGTTTTTT.

The V call is TRBV18, the J call TRBJ1-1, with a tentative D call TRBD1 (6 bases). CDR1 is KGHSH and CDR2 is LQKENI in the germline V gene. The CDR3 runs to 16 residues. Trimming left V 3 bases short and J 6 bases short, with 20 bases between. The CDR3: CASSPAIGRQVAEAFF. CDR3 DNA: TGTGCCAGCTCACCGGCGATAGGTCGACAGGTCGCTGAAGCTTTCTTT.

The gene calls are TRBV29-1 and TRBJ1-3; D is ambiguous. Per germline, CDR1 SQVTM and CDR2 ANQGSEA. The CDR3 is made up of 13 amino acids. The V end lost 7 bases, the J end lost 0 bases, and 10 bases lay between the germline ends. The CDR3 sequence is CSGGPGSGNTIYF. In DNA form, the CDR3 reads TGCAGCGGCGGCCCAGGCTCTGGAAACACCATATATTTT.

The chain uses TRBV19 and TRBJ1-2; 10 bases map to TRBD1. The junction had 16 bases not matched to a gene; V was cut back by 9 bases and J by 6 bases. Germline CDR1 LNHDA, CDR2 SQIVND (reference sequence). There are 16 residues in the CDR3. In DNA, the CDR3 is TGTGCCAGCCGTCCGCGACAGGGGGCCATAACAAATGGCTACACCTTC. It translates to CASRPRQGAITNGYTF. Full variable domain (remainder filled in from reference TRBV19 and TRBJ1-2): DGGITQSPKYLFRKEGQNVTLSCEQNLNHDAMYWYRQDPGQGLRLIYYSQIVNDFQKGDIAEGYSVSREKKESFPLTVTSAQKNPTAFYLCASRPRQGAITNGYTFGSGTRLTVV.